The subject of this entry is one T cell receptor beta chain. Its recognized antigen is unknown. The record has no base qualities; no much larger clone is one base away. This entry comes from a study of OX40 agonist ivuxolimab in advanced cancers. Broadly, across the study: Ivuxolimab was a fully human IgG2 agonistic monoclonal antibody targeting the costimulatory receptor OX40 (CD134). The paper describes the monotherapy dose-escalation part (N ≈ 52 patients) of the phase I trial of ivuxolimab. Among the roughly 52 dose-escalation patients, around 20 had hepatocellular carcinoma, 15 or so melanoma, 9 renal cell carcinoma and 9 head and neck cancer. Intravenous ivuxolimab was administered to patients every 2 weeks at six dose levels: 0.01, 0.1, 0.3, 1.5, 3 and 10 mg/kg. Prior anti-PD-1, anti-PD-L1 or anti-CTLA-4 therapy was permitted, and checkpoint inhibitors had been received by 40% to 50% of dose-escalation patients. Peripheral TCRbeta sequencing was intended to test whether TCR sequence diversity was altered and clonal T-cell expansion was caused by ivuxolimab. A male proportion of roughly 80% and a mean age of about 60 years, ranging from 23 to 79, were recorded for the dose-escalation cohort. Partial responses occurred in three dose-escalation patients: two with cutaneous melanoma and one with hepatocellular carcinoma.

Patients with a history of autoimmune disease or receiving systemic immunosuppression were excluded from the trial. Peripheral blood for TCR sequencing was collected from all dose cohorts at baseline, on cycle 4 day 1, and on cycle 7 day 1. The samples were taken from a phase I, first-in-human, multicenter, open-label dose-escalation trial of ivuxolimab. The trial enrolled adults with locally advanced or metastatic head and neck squamous cell, hepatocellular, melanoma or renal cell carcinoma. Before TCR sequencing, CD4+ T cells and CD8+ T cells from peripheral blood were sorted into separate populations. On the study overall, not on this receptor specifically: After ivuxolimab, expanded clones were on average more numerous among CD8+ T cells than among CD4+ T cells. Low levels of normalized T-cell clonal expansion were also seen in some patients who did not respond. In partial responders in the 0.1-3.0 mg/kg groups, normalized peripheral clonal expansion was found to be among the lowest, especially among CD8+ T cells. At doses of 0.1 to 3.0 mg/kg, clonal expansion of both CD4+ and CD8+ T cells in blood was seen between baseline and week 6. The antigen specificity of the clonally expanded peripheral T cells was not determined.

Genomic DNA was isolated from the sorted cells so that the TCRbeta CDR3 region could be sequenced. The immunoSEQ Assay was used to sequence the TCRbeta CDR3 regions. TCRdb's version of the immuneACCESS table is confined to in-frame rearrangements and falls short of the full clone set. An unresolved V gene accounts for under half of the shortfall where checked; the remainder is of unknown origin. A total of around 71,000 clones appear in this sample, roughly nine tenths of them only once. The top ten clonotypes cover 0.95% to 1.4% of the sample. The source material was CD4+ or CD8+ T cells sorted from blood, sampled in a trial of the OX40 agonist ivuxolimab. This sequence was found in an adult with an advanced solid tumor such as melanoma, head and neck, liver or kidney cancer.

CDR3 sequence: CASSRMTGERSPLHF. Here is the DNA: TGTGCCAGCAGCCGAATGACAGGCGAGAGGTCACCCCTCCACTTT. The chain is encoded by TRBV11-2 joined to TRBJ1-6; TRBD1 could be the D gene, as 6 bases match. CDR1 and CDR2 are drawn from the germline V gene: SGHAT, FQNNGV. The junction carries 18 bases between V and J, which are trimmed by 5 bases and 10 bases respectively. Counted from cysteine to phenylalanine, this CDR3 has 15 amino acids. The CDR3 DNA has 45 bases and is translated from base 1.